Included here is one TCR beta chain sequence, with context. Its antigen target is currently unknown. Within one base of it there is no much larger clone, and no base qualities were kept. The data belong to a study of T cell responses to AZD1222 COVID-19 vaccine (dated by TCRdb to the early 2020s). Study-level background: AZD1222 recipients whose second dose came at about 4 weeks and those whose second dose came at about 12 weeks were combined into one group, since spike-specific TCR depth and breadth did not differ between the two schedules. TCR sequencing was performed for approximately 240 trial participants, of whom 200 to 210 were given two doses of AZD1222 and around 26 were given two doses of MenACWY control vaccine. Trial participants were enrolled by age into subgroups of 18-55, 56-69 and 70-plus years, and around 150, 29 and 61 TCR-sequenced participants, respectively, were included in these subgroups.

The CDR3 regions of human TCRbeta chains were analyzed by immunosequencing. The original methods were these. TCRs in the repertoires were matched against a reference library of SARS-CoV-2-specific TCRs that had been generated with the MIRA antigen-specificity platform. Breadth was defined as the fraction of unique TCRs that were SARS-CoV-2-associated, and depth was defined as the fraction of total T cells that were SARS-CoV-2-associated. Each spike-specific TCR was assigned to its reactive spike region and to a CD4 or CD8 class using the MIRA data. Log10-transformed breadth and depth values were compared by one-way ANOVA with Sidak's multiple comparisons tests. TCRdb took over this immuneACCESS table, retaining in-frame rearrangements with V and J assigned. Such tables are incomplete; in checked studies, under half of the missing clones stem from an unresolved V gene, and the remainder is unexplained. V and J calls and clone size are as listed in that table; D and trimming were resolved from the DNA. The sample table records around 100,000 clones; more than 65% of these occur just once. The ten most abundant clones make up roughly 9.9% of the sample.

Overall results and qualifications from the work: Reportedly, close to half of the unique spike-specific TCRs recognized epitopes lying outside the regions that are mutated in the B.1.351 and B.1.1.7 variants. Because no day 14 peak-response samples were available, repertoires were characterized only after the peak T cell response. Spike-specific TCR breadth and depth rose significantly after two AZD1222 doses compared with day 0 and with MenACWY recipients. In the small 56-69-year group, the increase in depth fell short of significance, most likely because of low power. The whole spike protein was spanned by vaccine-associated CD4 TCRs, and dominant responses were seen in regions 160-218 and 743-854. Conclusions about previously exposed vaccinees were limited because only a handful of AZD1222 recipients were SARS-CoV-2 seropositive at baseline. Participants were mostly white British, with more females than males. The authors suggested clonal diversity may have been underestimated.

The sample's time point label is to be understood as: baseline before first vaccination. Samples from vaccinated people were obtained from the UK trials COV001 and COV002, which included a single-blind randomized controlled phase 2/3 trial of AZD1222 (ChAdOx1 nCoV-19) in healthy adults. Trial participant PBMC samples were collected at day 0 and day 28 after the second dose for TCRbeta chain sequencing. The sample was peripheral blood, taken on day 0 of AZD1222 vaccination. The clonotype was recovered from an adult in good health.

The DNA sequence is TGTGCCAGCAGTTACTTGGCTAGCGGGCCATACGAGCAGTACTTC. This gives the protein CASSYLASGPYEQYF. The chain is assembled from TRBV6-2 or TRBV6-3 and TRBJ2-7; the central 8 bases match TRBD2. Germline trimming: 1 base from V, 4 bases from J; junction bases outside gene matches: 6. CDR1 MNHEY and CDR2 SVGEGT are derived from the germline V gene. The CDR3, from cysteine to phenylalanine, totals 15 residues. Here the CDR3 DNA is all that survives: 45 bases in frame from base 1.